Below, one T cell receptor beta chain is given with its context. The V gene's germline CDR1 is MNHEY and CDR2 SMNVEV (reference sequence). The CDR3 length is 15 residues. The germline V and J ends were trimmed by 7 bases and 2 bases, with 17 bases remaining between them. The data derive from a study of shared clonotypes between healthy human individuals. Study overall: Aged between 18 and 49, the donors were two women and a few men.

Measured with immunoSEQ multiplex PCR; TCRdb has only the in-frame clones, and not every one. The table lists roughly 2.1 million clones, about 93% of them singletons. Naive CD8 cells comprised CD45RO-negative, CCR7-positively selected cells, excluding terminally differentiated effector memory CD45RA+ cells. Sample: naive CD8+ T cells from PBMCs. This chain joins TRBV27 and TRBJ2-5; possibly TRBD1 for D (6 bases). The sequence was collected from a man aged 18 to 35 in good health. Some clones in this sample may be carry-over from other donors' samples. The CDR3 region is CASIQKAGTQETQYF. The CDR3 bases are TGTGCCAGCATCCAAAAGGCCGGGACACAAGAGACCCAGTACTTC.